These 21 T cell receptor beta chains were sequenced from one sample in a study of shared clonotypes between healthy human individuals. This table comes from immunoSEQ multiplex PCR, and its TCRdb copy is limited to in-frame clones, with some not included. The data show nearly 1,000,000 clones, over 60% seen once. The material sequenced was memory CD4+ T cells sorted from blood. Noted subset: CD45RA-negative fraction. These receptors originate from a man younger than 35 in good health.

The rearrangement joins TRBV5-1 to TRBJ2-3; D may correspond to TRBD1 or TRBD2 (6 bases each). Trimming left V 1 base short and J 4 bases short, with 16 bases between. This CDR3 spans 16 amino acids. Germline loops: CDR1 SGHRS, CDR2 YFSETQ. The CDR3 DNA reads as TGCGCCAGCAGCTTGCTAGGAGGGGGGCTTTCAGATACGCAGTATTTT. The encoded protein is CASSLLGGGLSDTQYF.

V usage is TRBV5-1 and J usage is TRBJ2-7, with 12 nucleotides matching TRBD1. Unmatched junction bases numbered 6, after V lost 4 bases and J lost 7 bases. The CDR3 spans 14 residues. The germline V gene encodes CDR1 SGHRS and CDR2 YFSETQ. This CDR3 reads CASSPGTGGWEQYF. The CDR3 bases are TGCGCCAGCAGCCCCGGGACAGGGGGCTGGGAGCAGTACTTC.

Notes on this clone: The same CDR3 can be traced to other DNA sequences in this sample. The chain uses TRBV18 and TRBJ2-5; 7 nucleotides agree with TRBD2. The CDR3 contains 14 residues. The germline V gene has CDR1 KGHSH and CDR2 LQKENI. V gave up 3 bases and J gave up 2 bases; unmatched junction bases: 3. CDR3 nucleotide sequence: TGTGCCAGCTCACCGCCAGCGGGGCAAGAGACCCAGTACTTC. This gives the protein CASSPPAGQETQYF.

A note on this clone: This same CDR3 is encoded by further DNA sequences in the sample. The CDR3 DNA reads TGTGCCAGCAGCGTAGGGCTAGCGGGGGCCCAAGAGACCCAGTACTTC. It is translated as CASSVGLAGAQETQYF. V gene TRBV9 combines with J gene TRBJ2-5, with TRBD2 matching 10 bases. V gave up 0 bases and J gave up 1 base; unmatched junction bases: 3. CDR1 is SGDLS, CDR2 YYNGEE, per germline. The CDR3 is made up of 16 amino acids.

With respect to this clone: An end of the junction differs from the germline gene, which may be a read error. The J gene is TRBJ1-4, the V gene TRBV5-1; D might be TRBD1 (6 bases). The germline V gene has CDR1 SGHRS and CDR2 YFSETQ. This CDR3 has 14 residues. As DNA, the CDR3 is TGTGCCAGCAATAGGGGGGGAGCTAATGAAAAACTGTTTTTT. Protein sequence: CASNRGGANEKLFF.

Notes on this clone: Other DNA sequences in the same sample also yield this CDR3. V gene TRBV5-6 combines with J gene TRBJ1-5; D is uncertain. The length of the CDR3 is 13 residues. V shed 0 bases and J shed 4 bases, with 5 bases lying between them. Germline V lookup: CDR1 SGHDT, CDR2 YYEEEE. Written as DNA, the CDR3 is TGTGCCAGCAGCTTGGGTAGGAATCAGCCCCAGCATTTT. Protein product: CASSLGRNQPQHF.

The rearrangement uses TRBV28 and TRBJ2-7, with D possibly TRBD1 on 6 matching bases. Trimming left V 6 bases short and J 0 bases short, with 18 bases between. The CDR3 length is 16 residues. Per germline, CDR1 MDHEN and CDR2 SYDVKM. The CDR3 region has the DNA TGTGCCAGCAGCTTAACAGGGATGATAAGCTCCTACGAGCAGTACTTC. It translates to CASSLTGMISSYEQYF.

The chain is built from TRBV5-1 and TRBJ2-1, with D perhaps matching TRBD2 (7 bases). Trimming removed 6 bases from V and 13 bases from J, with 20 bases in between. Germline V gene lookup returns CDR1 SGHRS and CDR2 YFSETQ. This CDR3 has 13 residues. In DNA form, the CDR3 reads TGCGCCAGCATACCCCCTGGGGGGGCACCTCAGTTCTTC. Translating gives CASIPPGGAPQFF.

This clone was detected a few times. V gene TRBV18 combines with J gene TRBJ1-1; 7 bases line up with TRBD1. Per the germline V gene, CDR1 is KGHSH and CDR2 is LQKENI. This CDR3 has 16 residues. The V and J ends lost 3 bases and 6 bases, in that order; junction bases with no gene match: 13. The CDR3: CASSPWRETGFSEAFF. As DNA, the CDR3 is TGTGCCAGCTCACCCTGGCGGGAGACAGGGTTCTCTGAAGCTTTCTTT. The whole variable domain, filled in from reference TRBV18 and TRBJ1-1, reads NAGVMQNPRHLVRRRGQEARLRCSPMKGHSHVYWYRQLPEEGLKFMVYLQKENIIDESGMPKERFSAEFPKEGPSILRIQQVVRGDSAAYFCASSPWRETGFSEAFFGQGTRLTVV.

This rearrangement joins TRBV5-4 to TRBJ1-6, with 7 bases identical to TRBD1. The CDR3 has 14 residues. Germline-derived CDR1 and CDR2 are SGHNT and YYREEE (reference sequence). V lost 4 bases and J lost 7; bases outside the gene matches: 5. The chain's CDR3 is CASSPGQRNSPLHF. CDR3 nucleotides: TGTGCCAGCAGCCCGGGACAGAGAAATTCACCCCTCCACTTT.

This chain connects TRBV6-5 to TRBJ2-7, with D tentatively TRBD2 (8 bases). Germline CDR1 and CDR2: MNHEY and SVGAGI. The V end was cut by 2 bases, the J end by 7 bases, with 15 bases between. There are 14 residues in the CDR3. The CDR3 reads CASSYREGAGEQYF. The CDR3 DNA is TGTGCCAGCAGTTACCGGGAGGGGGCAGGGGAGCAGTACTTC.

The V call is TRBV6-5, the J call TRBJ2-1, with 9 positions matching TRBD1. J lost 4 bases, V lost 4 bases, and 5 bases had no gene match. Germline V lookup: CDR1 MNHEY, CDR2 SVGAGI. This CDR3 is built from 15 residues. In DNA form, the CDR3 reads TGTGCCAGCAGTTCCCCGGGACAGGGTTACAATGAGCAGTTCTTC. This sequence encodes CASSSPGQGYNEQFF.

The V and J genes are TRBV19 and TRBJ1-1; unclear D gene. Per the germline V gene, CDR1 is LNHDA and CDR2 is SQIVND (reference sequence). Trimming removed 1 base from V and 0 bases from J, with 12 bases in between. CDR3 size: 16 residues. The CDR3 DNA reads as TGTGCCAGTAGTATAGCCCCTTTTAACATGAACACTGAAGCTTTCTTT. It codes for CASSIAPFNMNTEAFF. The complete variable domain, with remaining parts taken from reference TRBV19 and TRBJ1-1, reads DGGITQSPKYLFRKEGQNVTLSCEQNLNHDAMYWYRQDPGQGLRLIYYSQIVNDFQKGDIAEGYSVSREKKESFPLTVTSAQKNPTAFYLCASSIAPFNMNTEAFFGQGTRLTVV.

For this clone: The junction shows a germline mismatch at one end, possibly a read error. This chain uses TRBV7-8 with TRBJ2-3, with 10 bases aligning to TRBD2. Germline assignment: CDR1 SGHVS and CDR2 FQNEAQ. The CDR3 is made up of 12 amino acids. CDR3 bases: TGTGCCAGCAGCTTAGAGAGCGGGAGGGCCTTTTTT. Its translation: CASSLESGRAFF.

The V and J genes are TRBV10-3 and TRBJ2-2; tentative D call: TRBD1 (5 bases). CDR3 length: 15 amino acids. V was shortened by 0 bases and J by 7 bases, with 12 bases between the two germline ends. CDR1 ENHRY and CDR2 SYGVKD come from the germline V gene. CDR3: CAISESNPQGGELFF. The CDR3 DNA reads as TGTGCCATCAGTGAGTCGAACCCCCAGGGCGGGGAGCTGTTTTTT.

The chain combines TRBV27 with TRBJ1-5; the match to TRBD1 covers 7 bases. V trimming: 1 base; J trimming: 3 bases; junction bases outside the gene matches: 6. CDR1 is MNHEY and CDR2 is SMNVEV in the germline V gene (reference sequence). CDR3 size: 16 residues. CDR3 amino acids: CASSLLPRGFNQPQHF. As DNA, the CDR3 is TGTGCCAGCAGTTTATTGCCCAGGGGGTTCAATCAGCCCCAGCATTTT.

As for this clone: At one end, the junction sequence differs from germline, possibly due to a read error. Here the CDR3 DNA reads TGTGCCAGCAGCCTAGCACCGTGGGAGACCCAGTACTTC. Its protein is CASSLAPWETQYF. The chain uses TRBV11-1 and TRBJ2-5, with TRBD2 as a possible D gene (5 bases). Germline V CDR1 and CDR2: SGHAT, FQDESV (reference sequence). This CDR3 has 13 residues.

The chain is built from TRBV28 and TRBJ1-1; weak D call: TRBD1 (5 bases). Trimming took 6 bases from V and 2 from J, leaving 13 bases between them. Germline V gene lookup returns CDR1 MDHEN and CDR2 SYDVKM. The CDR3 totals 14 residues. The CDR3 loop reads CASSRGTGNTEAFF. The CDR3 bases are TGTGCCAGCAGCCGGGGGACGGGAAACACTGAAGCTTTCTTT.

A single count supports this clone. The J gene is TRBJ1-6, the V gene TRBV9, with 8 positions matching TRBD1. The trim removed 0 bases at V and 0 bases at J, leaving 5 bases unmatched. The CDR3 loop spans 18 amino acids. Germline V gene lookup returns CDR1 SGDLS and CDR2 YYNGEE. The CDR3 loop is CASSVEGTGFSYNSPLHF. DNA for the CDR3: TGTGCCAGCAGCGTAGAAGGGACAGGCTTCTCCTATAATTCACCCCTCCACTTT.

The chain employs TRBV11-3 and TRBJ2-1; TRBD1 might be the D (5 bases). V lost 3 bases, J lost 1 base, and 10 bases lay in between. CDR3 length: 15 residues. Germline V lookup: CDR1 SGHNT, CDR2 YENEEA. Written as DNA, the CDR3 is TGTGCCAGCAGCTTTTCTAGGGGTTCCTACAATGAGCAGTTCTTC. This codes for CASSFSRGSYNEQFF.

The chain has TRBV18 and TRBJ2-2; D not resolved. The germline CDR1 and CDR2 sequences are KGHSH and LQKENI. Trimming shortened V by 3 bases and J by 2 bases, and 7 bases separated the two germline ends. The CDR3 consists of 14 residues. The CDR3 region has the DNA TGTGCCAGCTCACCGGCCACTAACACCGGGGAGCTGTTTTTT. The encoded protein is CASSPATNTGELFF.